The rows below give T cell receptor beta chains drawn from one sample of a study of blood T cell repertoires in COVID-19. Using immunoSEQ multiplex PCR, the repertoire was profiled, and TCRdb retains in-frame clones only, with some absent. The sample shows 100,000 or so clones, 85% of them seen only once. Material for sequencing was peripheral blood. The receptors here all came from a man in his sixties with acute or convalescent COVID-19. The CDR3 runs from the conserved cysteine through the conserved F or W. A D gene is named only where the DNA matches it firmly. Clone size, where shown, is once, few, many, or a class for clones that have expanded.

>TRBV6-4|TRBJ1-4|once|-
TGTGCCAGCAGTGACCAGACAGCTAATGAAAAACTGTTTTTT
CASSDQTANEKLFF
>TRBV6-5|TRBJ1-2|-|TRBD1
TGTGCCAGCAGAAGTGGGACAGGGGGAGCCTATGGCTACACCTTC
CASRSGTGGAYGYTF
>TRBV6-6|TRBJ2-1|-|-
TGTGCCAGCAGTAAAACCAGGGGAAATGAGCAGTTCTTC
CASSKTRGNEQFF
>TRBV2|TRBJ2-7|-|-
TGTGCCAGCAAAAATGGCCAGGTTACATACGAGCAGTACTTC
CASKNGQVTYEQYF
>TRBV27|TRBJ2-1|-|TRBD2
TGTGCCAGCAGTGCTCAAGCGGGAGCCTACAATGAGCAGTTCTTC
CASSAQAGAYNEQFF
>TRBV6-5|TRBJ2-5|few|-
TGTGCCAGCAGTCGGACAGCTCAAGAGACCCAGTACTTC
CASSRTAQETQYF
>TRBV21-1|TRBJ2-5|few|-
TGTGCCAGCAGTTTGCGTTCGGCGGGAGGGCCAATCCAAGAGACCCAGTACTTC
CASSLRSAGGPIQETQYF
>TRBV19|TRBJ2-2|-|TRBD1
TGTGCCAGTAGCCTCCCGGGACAGCCGAACACCGGGGAGCTGTTTTTT
CASSLPGQPNTGELFF
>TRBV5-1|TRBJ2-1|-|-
TGCGCCAGCAGCTTAGGAAGGGGGTTTTACAATGAGCAGTTCTTC
CASSLGRGFYNEQFF
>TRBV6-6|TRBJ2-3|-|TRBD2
TGTGCCAGCATCAAGGGGTCTAGCGGGAGCGGAGATACGCAGTATTTT
CASIKGSSGSGDTQYF
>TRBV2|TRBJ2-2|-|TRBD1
TGTGCCACCCAGACAGGGGCCTGGGCCGGGGAGCTGTTTTTT
CATQTGAWAGELFF
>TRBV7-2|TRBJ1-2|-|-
TGTGCCAGCAGCTTAGACAATATCTATGGCTACACCTTC
CASSLDNIYGYTF
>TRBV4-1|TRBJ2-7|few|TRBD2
TGCGCCAGCAGCCGCGGACTAGCGGGGTCCCCTACGTCTTCCGAGCAGTACTTC
CASSRGLAGSPTSSEQYF
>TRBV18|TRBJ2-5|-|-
TGTGCCAGCTCACCACAGACTCAAGAGACCCAGTACTTC
CASSPQTQETQYF
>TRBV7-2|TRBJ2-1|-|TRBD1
TGTGCCAGCAGTTGGGACAGCTCCTACAATGAGCAGTTCTTC
CASSWDSSYNEQFF
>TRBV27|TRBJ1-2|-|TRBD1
TGTGCCAGCAGTTGGACAGGGAGGGGCTATGGCTACACCTTC
CASSWTGRGYGYTF
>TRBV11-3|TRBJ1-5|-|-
TGTGCCAGCAGCTTAGATGGTTGGGGCGGCTCGGATCAGCCCCAGCATTTT
CASSLDGWGGSDQPQHF
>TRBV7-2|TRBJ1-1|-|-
TGTGCCAGCAGCTTCGCCTCAGGACAGCTGAACACTGAAGCTTTCTTT
CASSFASGQLNTEAFF
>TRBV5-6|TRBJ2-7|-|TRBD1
TGTGCCAGCAGCTTCGAGGACAGGGGCTCCTACGAGCAGTACTTC
CASSFEDRGSYEQYF
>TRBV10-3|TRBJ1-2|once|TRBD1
TGTGCCATCAGTGGGGGACAGGGGAGATCCCCCTATGGCTACACCTTC
CAISGGQGRSPYGYTF
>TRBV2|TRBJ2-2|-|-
TGTGCCAGCAGTGAATCCCGCTCCCGCTCAGCCGGGGAGCTGTTTTTT
CASSESRSRSAGELFF
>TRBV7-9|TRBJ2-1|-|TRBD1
TGTGCCAGCAGCTTAACAGGGGTGGGTATCGATGAGCAGTTCTTC
CASSLTGVGIDEQFF
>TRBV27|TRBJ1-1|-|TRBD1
TGTGCCAGCAGTTCATCGGGACAGTTGAACACTGAAGCTTTCTTT
CASSSSGQLNTEAFF
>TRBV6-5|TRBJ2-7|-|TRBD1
TGTGCCAGCAGTTACGGGGACAGGGGCTACGAGCAGTACTTC
CASSYGDRGYEQYF
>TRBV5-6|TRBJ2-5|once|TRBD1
TGTGCCAGCAGCTTTGGGACAGGGAGTTATCAAGAGACCCAGTACTTC
CASSFGTGSYQETQYF
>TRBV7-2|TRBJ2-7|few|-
TGTGCCAGCAGCTTAGGAGGGCATTACTCCTACGAGCAGTACTTC
CASSLGGHYSYEQYF
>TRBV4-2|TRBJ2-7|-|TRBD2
TGTGCCAGCAGGAACGGACTAGCGGGGGGTCTCCCCGACGAGCAGTACTTC
CASRNGLAGGLPDEQYF
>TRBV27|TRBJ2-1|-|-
TGTGCCAGCAGTTCCTCTTACTTAAATGAGCAGTTCTTC
CASSSSYLNEQFF
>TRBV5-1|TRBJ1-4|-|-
TGCGCCAGCACCGCGAGCCCAACTAATGAAAAACTGTTTTTT
CASTASPTNEKLFF
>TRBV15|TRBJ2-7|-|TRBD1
TGTGCCACCAGCGGCCGGGACAGGGGGTCCGAGCAGTACTTC
CATSGRDRGSEQYF
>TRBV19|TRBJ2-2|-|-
TGTGCCAGTAGGCCCTTCGACAATATCGCGAACACCGGGGAGCTGTTTTTT
CASRPFDNIANTGELFF
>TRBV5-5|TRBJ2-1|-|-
TGTGCCAGCAGCTTGATGGCGGGGTACCACAATGAGCAGTTCTTC
CASSLMAGYHNEQFF
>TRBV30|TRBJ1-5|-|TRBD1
TGTGCCTGGAGTCGGGACAGGGGGCCCGTTCAGCCCCAGCATTTT
CAWSRDRGPVQPQHF
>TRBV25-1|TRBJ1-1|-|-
TGTGCCAGCAGTGGTGATCAGGCGGAAGCTTTCTTT
CASSGDQAEAFF
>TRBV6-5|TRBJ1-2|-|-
TGTGCCAGCAGTTACTCTCCGACTCTTACTTCAGACTACACCTTC
CASSYSPTLTSDYTF
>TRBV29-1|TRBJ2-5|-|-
TGCAGCGTCAGTGAGGGTACAGGGAACCAAGAGACCCAGTACTTC
CSVSEGTGNQETQYF
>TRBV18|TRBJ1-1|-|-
TGTGCCAGCTCACCACCAGCAGGGGCGGAGAACACTGAAGCTTTCTTT
CASSPPAGAENTEAFF
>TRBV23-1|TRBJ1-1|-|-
TGCGCCAGCAGTCAAACGGGGAGGAGAACTGAAGCTTTCTTT
CASSQTGRRTEAFF
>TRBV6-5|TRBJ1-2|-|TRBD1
TGTGCCAGCAGCTCCCGGGACAGGGGTTACGGCTACACCTTC
CASSSRDRGYGYTF
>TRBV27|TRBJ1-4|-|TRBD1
TGTGCCAGCAGCATGACAGGGGGGCATGAAAAACTGTTTTTT
CASSMTGGHEKLFF
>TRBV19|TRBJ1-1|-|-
TGTGCCAGTAGTATAGTTTTAATTTCCACTGAAGCTTTCTTT
CASSIVLISTEAFF
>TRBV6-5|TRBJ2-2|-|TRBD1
TGTGCCAGCAGCCGACAGGGGGTCAACACCGGGGAGCTGTTTTTT
CASSRQGVNTGELFF
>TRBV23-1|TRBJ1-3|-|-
TGCGCCAGCAGTCAATCTCCACGGAACTACTCTGGAAACACCATATATTTT
CASSQSPRNYSGNTIYF
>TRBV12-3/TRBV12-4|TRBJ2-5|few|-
TGTGCCAGCGGACAGCTCCAAGAGACCCAGTACTTC
CASGQLQETQYF
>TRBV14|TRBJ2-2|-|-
TGTGCCAGCAGCCCTACTATCACGACAGAGAACACCGGGGAGCTGTTTTTT
CASSPTITTENTGELFF
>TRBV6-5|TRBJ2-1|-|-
TGTGCCAGCAGGGGGGACATCGACAATGAGCAGTTCTTC
CASRGDIDNEQFF
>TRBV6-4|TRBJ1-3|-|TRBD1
TGTGCCAGGGGTCGGGACAGGGAAACCCGCTCTGGAAACACCATATATTTT
CARGRDRETRSGNTIYF
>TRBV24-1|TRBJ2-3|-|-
TGTGCCACCAGTCCAGCGGAAAGCACAGATACGCAGTATTTT
CATSPAESTDTQYF